Listed here are 30 T cell receptor beta chains from one sample, sequenced in a study of tumor-infiltrating lymphocytes in primary liver carcinoma. A constant-region primer primed TCR beta cDNA synthesis from 450 to 550 ng of total RNA. Library construction for TCR beta comprised three nested multiplex PCR rounds performed with slightly modified ARM-PCR. It was with TRBV1-TRBV30 forward primers and a C-beta reverse primer that the first two PCR rounds were run, at around 11 cycles each. MiXCR, applied by TCRdb to the multiplex PCR reads, yields one record per CDR3 protein. The table has about 200,000 distinct CDR3 sequences, less than 75% seen once. Germline DNA was also extracted, with blood RNA taken from unsorted whole blood. The source material was peripheral blood. These receptors were collected from an older woman with primary liver carcinoma and hepatitis B virus infection.

On this clonotype itself: A junction end diverges from the germline sequence, so it may reflect a read error. CDR3 bases: TGTGTCACCTGGCTAGCGATCACCAGGGAGCTGTTTTTT. It codes for CVTWLAITRELFF. V usage is TRBV12-3 or TRBV12-4 and J usage is TRBJ2-2, with D maybe TRBD2 (6 bases). This CDR3 spans 13 amino acids.

With regard to this clonotype: A read error may explain this, as a much larger clone is one base away. This chain joins TRBV12-3 or TRBV12-4 and TRBJ1-5; no reliable D call. The CDR3 extends over 13 amino acids. The chain's CDR3 is CVSSRLSVQPQHF. CDR3 DNA: TGTGTCAGCAGCCGATTGAGCGTTCAGCCCCAGCATTTT.

Regarding this clonotype: It is likely a read error, because the conserved phenylalanine at the end of the CDR3 is missing. It is unclear where the CDR3 begins or ends on the DNA, so no DNA is shown, and the CDR3 is as TCRdb lists it. The chain combines TRBV6-2 or TRBV6-3 with TRBJ2-1; TRBD1 was called by the table and not checked on the DNA. The CDR3 has 14 amino acids, counting both end residues. Looked up from germline, CDR1 is MNHEY and CDR2 is SVGEGT. This CDR3 reads CASSGQAIYNEQLS.

A note on this clonotype: This may be a read error, as it is one base from a much larger clone. The chain carries TRBV10-3 and TRBJ1-2, with 8 positions matching TRBD1. Per the germline V gene, CDR1 is ENHRY and CDR2 is SYGVKD. This CDR3 has 15 amino acids. Trimming took 2 bases from V and 7 from J; bases not matched to a gene: 9. CDR3 sequence: CAISEVGQAISGYTF. Written as DNA, the CDR3 is TGTGCCATCAGTGAGGTGGGACAGGCCATATCTGGCTACACCTTC.

With respect to this clonotype: Being one base from a much bigger clone, this may be a read error. The genes are TRBV10-3 and TRBJ1-6; D gene uncertain. Germline values: CDR1 ENHRY, CDR2 SYGVKD. V was clipped by 2 bases and J by 7 bases, with 12 bases between them. The CDR3 is made up of 15 amino acids. CDR3 protein: CAISEMDGVNSPLHF. The CDR3 region has the DNA TGTGCCATCAGTGAGATGGATGGAGTAAATTCACCCCTCCACTTT.

The V gene is TRBV6-1, the J gene TRBJ1-2; 8 bases are shared with TRBD1. CDR3 length equals 13 residues. With V trimmed by 8 bases and J by 8 bases, 10 bases remained unmatched. Germline V lookup: CDR1 MNHNS, CDR2 SASEGT. CDR3 region: CASQPDRGWGYTF. CDR3 nucleotide sequence: TGTGCCAGCCAGCCCGACAGGGGATGGGGCTACACCTTC.

This clonotype was seen more than once but under ten times. A much larger clone differs by one base, so this may be a read error. The chain couples TRBV5-1 to TRBJ2-1; TRBD1 is a possible D gene (5 bases). CDR3 length: 12 residues. Germline loops: CDR1 SGHRS, CDR2 YFSETQ. CDR3 protein: CASSLDGPEGAF. The CDR3 nucleotides read TGCGCCAGCAGCTTGGACGGGCCCGAAGGGGCCTTC.

As concerns this clonotype: This clone may be a read error of a much larger clone one base away. V gene TRBV11-1 combines with J gene TRBJ2-1; the D call may be TRBD1 or TRBD2 (5 bases each). The CDR3 loop spans 15 amino acids. Germline CDR1 reads SGHAT; CDR2 reads FQDESV (reference sequence). For the CDR3, the DNA is TGTACCAGCAGCTTCCAGGGACCGCTGGACAATGAGCAGTTCTTC. Amino acid sequence: CTSSFQGPLDNEQFF. The full variable domain, with the rest looked up from reference TRBV11-1 and TRBJ2-1, is EAEVAQSPRYKITEKSQAVAFWCDPISGHATLYWYRQILGQGPELLVQFQDESVVDDSQLPKDRFSAERLKGVDSTLKIQPAELGDSAMYLCTSSFQGPLDNEQFFGPGTRLTVL.

This chain links TRBV12-3 or TRBV12-4 with TRBJ1-3; D is uncertain. The length of the CDR3 is 14 residues. V shed 7 bases and J shed 3 bases, with 13 bases lying between them. The CDR3 is CASNFGIFGNTIYF. For the CDR3, the DNA is TGTGCCAGCAACTTTGGGATATTTGGAAACACCATATATTTT.

Worth noting for this clonotype: This may come from a read error, since a much larger clone is one base off. Since no conserved phenylalanine or tryptophan closes the CDR3, a read error is the likely cause. V gene TRBV28 combines with J gene TRBJ2-7, with D unresolved. The CDR3 runs 13 residues. The germline gives CDR1 MDHEN, CDR2 SYDVKM. Trimming shortened V by 7 bases and J by 3 bases, and 13 bases separated the two germline ends. The CDR3 here is CASNVTPFYEQYI. In nucleotides, the CDR3 is TGTGCCAGCAACGTTACACCCTTCTACGAGCAGTACATC.

Worth noting for this clonotype: This clone may be a read error of a much larger clone one base away. The rearrangement joins TRBV12-3 or TRBV12-4 to TRBJ1-5, with 9 bases identical to TRBD1. V dropped 6 bases and J dropped 9; count of bases not matched to a gene: 12. The CDR3 length is 15 residues. The CDR3 DNA reads TGTGCCAGCAGCCCAAGACAGGGGGTGGCCGGGCCCCAGCATTTT. This codes for CASSPRQGVAGPQHF.

This sequence joins TRBV11-2 and TRBJ1-1, with TRBD1 identical over 7 bases. CDR1 and CDR2 from the germline V gene are SGHAT and FQNNGV. V lost 5 bases to trimming and J lost 5 bases; unmatched junction nucleotides: 11. The CDR3 has 15 amino acids. In DNA, the CDR3 is TGTGCCAGCAGCCCAGGACAGGTCGGGGATACTGAAGCTTTCTTT. Translated, it gives CASSPGQVGDTEAFF.

J is TRBJ2-6 and V is TRBV6-4; tentatively, D is TRBD2 (6 bases). The germline CDR1 and CDR2 sequences are MRHNA and SNTAGT. The CDR3 has 16 amino acids. V was pared by 7 bases and J by 0 bases, with 13 bases between. The CDR3 here is CASNGTSPSGANVLTF. The DNA of the CDR3 is TGTGCCAGCAATGGGACTTCCCCCTCTGGGGCCAACGTCCTGACTTTC.

The table lists this clonotype with many counts. DNA for the CDR3: TGTGCCAGCAGTTACGGGCCCAGCCATCAGCCCCAGCATTTT. It translates to CASSYGPSHQPQHF. The chain has TRBV6-5 and TRBJ1-5; D unresolved. The germline gives CDR1 MNHEY, CDR2 SVGAGI. The CDR3 has 14 amino acids. V lost 2 bases to trimming and J lost 5 bases, with 10 bases between them.

This clonotype was seen just once. Germline and junction disagree at one end, which may indicate a read error. This chain links TRBV11-2 with TRBJ2-3, with 9 positions matching TRBD2. The CDR3 covers 17 residues. The germline V gene encodes CDR1 SGHAT and CDR2 FQNNGV. CDR3 amino acids: CASSSVAGVPSADTRYF. The CDR3 region has the DNA TGTGCCAGCTCCTCGGTAGCGGGAGTGCCTAGCGCAGATACGCGGTATTTT.

This sequence joins TRBV11-2 and TRBJ2-7; D remains ambiguous. With 3 bases removed from V and 4 bases from J, the gap between germline ends came to 13 bases. CDR3 length equals 14 residues. CDR1 is SGHAT and CDR2 is FQNNGV in the germline V gene. The CDR3 region is CASSLTGRSYEQYF. The CDR3 DNA sequence: TGTGCCAGCAGCTTGACTGGCAGGAGTTACGAGCAGTACTTC.

This clonotype was seen many times. The chain recombines TRBV11-2 with TRBJ2-5; 9 bases are a match to TRBD2. J was trimmed by 5 bases and V by 6 bases; bases with no gene match: 16. Looked up from germline, CDR1 is SGHAT and CDR2 is FQNNGV. The CDR3 sequence is 17 residues long. The CDR3 DNA reads as TGTGCCAGCAGGAAACCTTATAGCGGGAGCGGGGAGGAGACCCAGTACTTC. Translating gives CASRKPYSGSGEETQYF.

This clonotype was seen repeatedly, ten times or more. The rearrangement links TRBV6-5 to TRBJ2-6; a weak D match, TRBD1 (5 bases). V was trimmed by 5 bases and J by 1 base, leaving 9 bases between them. The CDR3 sequence is 15 residues long. Germline V gene sequence: CDR1 MNHEY, CDR2 SVGAGI. The CDR3 sequence: CASSPQVSGANVLTF. The CDR3 DNA is TGTGCCAGCAGTCCACAGGTATCTGGGGCCAACGTCCTGACTTTC.

About this clonotype: No conserved phenylalanine or tryptophan is present at the end of the CDR3, so a read error is the likely explanation. The V call is TRBV11-3, the J call TRBJ1-2; tentatively, D is TRBD1 (5 bases). This CDR3 has 12 residues. V lost 9 bases and J lost 4, with 12 bases in between. The germline gives CDR1 SGHNT, CDR2 YENEEA. This chain's CDR3 is CASSMGPYGYTL. The CDR3, as DNA: TGTGCCAGTAGCATGGGACCCTATGGCTACACCTTA.

There are many counts of this clonotype. The V call is TRBV6-1, the J call TRBJ1-1, with unresolved D. This CDR3 is 13 amino acids long. V was pared by 3 bases and J by 4 bases, with 9 bases between. The germline V gene has CDR1 MNHNS and CDR2 SASEGT. CDR3 nucleotides: TGTGCCAGCAGTGAGAACCTGGGCACTGAAGCTTTCTTT. Its protein is CASSENLGTEAFF.

Points on this clonotype: This may arise from a read error, as a much more abundant clone is one base away. CDR3 protein: CASGLNQRIAWTYEQYF. In nucleotides, the CDR3 is TGTGCCAGCGGCTTAAACCAGCGAATTGCTTGGACCTACGAGCAGTACTTC. The chain joins TRBV11-2 to TRBJ2-7; D not resolved. This CDR3 has 17 amino acids. The germline gives CDR1 SGHAT, CDR2 FQNNGV. Supplemented by reference TRBV11-2 and TRBJ2-7, the full variable domain reads EAGVAQSPRYKIIEKRQSVAFWCNPISGHATLYWYQQILGQGPKLLIQFQNNGVVDDSQLPKDRFSAERLKGVDSTLKIQPAKLEDSAVYLCASGLNQRIAWTYEQYFGPGTRLTVT.

This clonotype was observed many times. The V call is TRBV6-6, the J call TRBJ2-2, with TRBD1 matching 10 bases. V was clipped by 7 bases and J by 3 bases; unmatched bases: 8. Germline values: CDR1 MNHNY, CDR2 SVGAGI (reference sequence). The CDR3 extends over 16 amino acids. The CDR3 coding sequence is TGTGCCAGCATCCTCTCGACAGGGGGCTACACCGGGGAGCTGTTTTTT. Protein product: CASILSTGGYTGELFF.

On this clonotype: A clone one base away is much larger, so this may be a read error. The conserved phenylalanine or tryptophan is not found at the CDR3 terminus, so this likely reflects a read error. The V gene is TRBV4-1, the J gene TRBJ1-1, with D perhaps TRBD1 (5 bases). The CDR3 spans 16 residues. The ends were cut back, 0 bases at V and 0 bases at J, with 11 bases in the middle. The germline V gene has CDR1 MGHRA and CDR2 YSYEKL. CDR3 sequence (DNA): TGCGCCAGCAGCCAAGATAAGTACAGGATGAACACTGAAGCTTTCCTT. This translates into CASSQDKYRMNTEAFL.

The V call is TRBV6-6, the J call TRBJ2-3; 8 bases fit TRBD1. Germline CDR1 is MNHNY and CDR2 is SVGAGI (reference sequence). The length of the CDR3 is 15 residues. The trim removed 8 bases at V and 4 bases at J, leaving 11 bases unmatched. CDR3 sequence: CASGPSGGIPDTQYF. The CDR3 bases are TGTGCCAGCGGACCCTCAGGGGGCATCCCAGATACGCAGTATTTT.

The chain recombines TRBV28 with TRBJ2-5; D may be TRBD2 (5 bases). The V gene's germline CDR1 is MDHEN and CDR2 SYDVKM. The CDR3 is made up of 14 amino acids. Trimming left V 8 bases short and J 1 base short, with 14 bases between. CDR3 DNA: TGTGCCAGCCGTCCCTTCGCGGGCCAAGAGACCCAGTACTTC. Translating gives CASRPFAGQETQYF. Full variable domain (outside the CDR3, taken from reference TRBV28 and TRBJ2-5): DVKVTQSSRYLVKRTGEKVFLECVQDMDHENMFWYRQDPGLGLRLIYFSYDVKMKEKGDIPEGYSVSREKKERFSLILESASTNQTSMYLCASRPFAGQETQYFGPGTRLLVL.

This sequence joins TRBV28 and TRBJ1-1; D gene ambiguous. From germline, CDR1 is MDHEN and CDR2 SYDVKM. V lost 7 bases, J lost 8 bases, and 11 bases lay in between. The CDR3 has 11 amino acids. The CDR3 region is CASKGNPEAFF. CDR3 bases: TGTGCCAGCAAAGGGAACCCCGAAGCTTTCTTT. Based on the CDR3 plus reference TRBV28 and TRBJ1-1, the full variable domain is DVKVTQSSRYLVKRTGEKVFLECVQDMDHENMFWYRQDPGLGLRLIYFSYDVKMKEKGDIPEGYSVSREKKERFSLILESASTNQTSMYLCASKGNPEAFFGQGTRLTVV.

Of note for this clonotype: Mismatch with germline at one junction end may stem from a read error. The chain employs TRBV6-5 and TRBJ2-3; D may be TRBD1 or TRBD2 (5 bases each). Germline loops: CDR1 MNHEY, CDR2 SVGAGI. CDR3 length: 15 residues. The CDR3 spells CASRIRDRYTDMQYF. In DNA form, the CDR3 reads TGTGCCAGCAGAATCCGGGACCGATACACGGATATGCAGTATTTT.

Remarks on this clonotype: With a much larger clone just one base away, this may be a read error. The rearrangement uses TRBV6-5 and TRBJ1-2; no definite D call. The CDR3 has 9 residues. Looked up from germline, CDR1 is MNHEY and CDR2 is SVGAGI. CDR3 sequence (DNA): TGTGTCACCCCGTATGGCTACACCTTC. Protein product: CVTPYGYTF.

On this clonotype itself: At one boundary the junction diverges from the germline segment, which might be a read error. The chain joins TRBV11-2 to TRBJ1-2; D gene unclear. Germline CDR1 is SGHAT and CDR2 is FQNNGV. This CDR3 has 13 residues. The CDR3, as DNA: TGTGCCAGCAGCTTCGGGTCCTCCTATGGATACACCTTC. Its protein is CASSFGSSYGYTF.

Comment on this clonotype: This may stem from a read error, because a much larger clone lies one nucleotide away. This CDR3 fails to terminate in the conserved phenylalanine or tryptophan, so it likely reflects a read error. The V and J genes are TRBV6-5 and TRBJ2-1; D is ambiguous. The germline CDR1 and CDR2 sequences are MNHEY and SVGAGI. The CDR3 runs 14 residues. V gave up 7 bases and J gave up 4 bases, with 14 bases separating them. CDR3 sequence: CASTDSRTYNEQFL. The CDR3 DNA reads as TGTGCCAGCACCGACTCTCGAACTTACAATGAGCAGTTCCTC.